These 7 T cell receptor beta chains were all obtained from the same sample, sequenced in a study of CD8 T cells in ankylosing spondylitis. TCRdb processed the 5' RACE reads anew with MiXCR; each CDR3 protein has one entry. The sample holds just over 300,000 distinct CDR3 sequences, about a fifth seen once. Sample: blood, either unsorted or a sorted T cell fraction (not recorded which). These receptors were collected from a female donor with ankylosing spondylitis or in good health (not recorded which).

This clonotype has more than one count but fewer than ten. V usage is TRBV5-6 and J usage is TRBJ2-3; no clear D. V lost 4 bases, J lost 6 bases, and 9 bases lay in between. CDR3 length: 12 amino acids. From germline, CDR1 is SGHDT and CDR2 YYEEEE. The CDR3 protein is CASSISEDTQYF. The DNA for the CDR3 is TGTGCCAGCAGCATCAGTGAGGATACGCAGTATTTT. Variable domain in full (rest from reference TRBV5-6 and TRBJ2-3): DAGVTQSPTHLIKTRGQQVTLRCSPKSGHDTVSWYQQALGQGPQFIFQYYEEEERQRGNFPDRFSGHQFPNYSSELNVNALLLGDSALYLCASSISEDTQYFGPGTRLTVL.

In its sample, this clonotype was seen a few times. This chain links TRBV9 with TRBJ1-3; possible D gene TRBD1, 5 bases. The ends were cut back, 3 bases at V and 0 bases at J, with 16 bases in the middle. The CDR3 spans 17 residues. Germline V gene data show CDR1 as SGDLS and CDR2 as YYNGEE. The CDR3 DNA follows: TGTGCCAGCAGCGCCGGAATTGCAGGGTACTCTGGAAACACCATATATTTT. It specifies CASSAGIAGYSGNTIYF.

The chain recombines TRBV18 with TRBJ2-5, with D hard to call. The ends were cut back, 1 base at V and 5 bases at J, with 8 bases in the middle. Germline V gives CDR1 KGHSH, CDR2 LQKENI. The CDR3 is 13 amino acids. The CDR3 DNA is TGTGCCAGCTCACCACTTGTTGGGGAGACCCAGTACTTC. Its translation is CASSPLVGETQYF.

In this sample, this clonotype turned up many times. The rearrangement links TRBV20-1 to TRBJ2-1; 8 bases map to TRBD1. The CDR3 is 15 amino acids. CDR1 DFQATT and CDR2 SNEGSKA come from the germline V gene (reference sequence). J gave up 1 base and V 4 bases, and 6 bases lay outside the gene matches. CDR3 loop: CSATRQGRSYNEQFF. Here the CDR3 DNA reads TGCAGTGCTACCCGACAGGGGAGGTCCTACAATGAGCAGTTCTTC.

The chain has TRBV9 and TRBJ2-2; D not resolved. Germline V lookup: CDR1 SGDLS, CDR2 YYNGEE. Trimming removed 4 bases at V and 1 base at J, with 8 bases between. The CDR3 totals 14 residues. The CDR3 DNA sequence: TGTGCCAGCAGCCAGCGTGGGAACACCGGGGAGCTGTTTTTT. Translated, it gives CASSQRGNTGELFF.

This clonotype was counted only a few times. The V gene is TRBV24-1, the J gene TRBJ2-3, with 8 nucleotides matching TRBD2. The CDR3 consists of 14 residues. Germline V gives CDR1 KGHDR, CDR2 SFDVKD. The V and J ends lost 7 bases and 4 bases, in that order; junction bases with no gene match: 6. The CDR3 coding sequence is TGTGCCACCAGCCGGGGACTAGTCTCAGATACGCAGTATTTT. The encoded protein is CATSRGLVSDTQYF.

This chain connects TRBV5-5 to TRBJ2-2; D remains unclear. Trimming took off 4 bases at V and 2 bases at J, with 9 bases between the two ends. This CDR3 spans 14 amino acids. Germline V lookup: CDR1 SGHKS, CDR2 YYEKEE (reference sequence). The CDR3: CASSPATNTGELFF. The CDR3 DNA reads TGTGCCAGCAGCCCAGCTACCAACACCGGGGAGCTGTTTTTT. Supplemented by reference TRBV5-5 and TRBJ2-2, the full variable domain reads DAGVTQSPTHLIKTRGQQVTLRCSPISGHKSVSWYQQVLGQGPQFIFQYYEKEERGRGNFPDRFSARQFPNYSSELNVNALLLGDSALYLCASSPATNTGELFFGEGSRLTVL.